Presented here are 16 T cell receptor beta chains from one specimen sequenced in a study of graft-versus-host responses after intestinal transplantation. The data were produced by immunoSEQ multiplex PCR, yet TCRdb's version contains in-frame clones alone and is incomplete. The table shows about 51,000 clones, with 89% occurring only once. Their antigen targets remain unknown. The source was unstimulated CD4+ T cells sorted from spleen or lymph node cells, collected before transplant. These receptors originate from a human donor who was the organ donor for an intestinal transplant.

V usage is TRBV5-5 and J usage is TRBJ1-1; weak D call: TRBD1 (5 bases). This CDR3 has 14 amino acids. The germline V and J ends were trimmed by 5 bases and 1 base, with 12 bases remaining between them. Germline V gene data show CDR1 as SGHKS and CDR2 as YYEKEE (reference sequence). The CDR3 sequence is CASREGLKNTEAFF. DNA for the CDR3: TGTGCCAGCAGAGAGGGACTTAAGAACACTGAAGCTTTCTTT.

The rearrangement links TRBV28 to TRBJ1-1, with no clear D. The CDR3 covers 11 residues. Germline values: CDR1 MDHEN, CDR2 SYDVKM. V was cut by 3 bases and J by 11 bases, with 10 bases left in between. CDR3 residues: CASSFAIAAFF. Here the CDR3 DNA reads TGTGCCAGCAGTTTCGCCATAGCTGCTTTCTTT.

This chain's CDR3 is CASSISLNCYEQYF. The CDR3 DNA sequence: TGTGCCAGTAGTATATCACTCAATTGCTACGAGCAGTACTTC. The chain combines TRBV19 with TRBJ2-7; D not resolved. CDR1 is LNHDA, CDR2 SQIVND, per germline (reference sequence). Trimming left V 2 bases short and J 3 bases short, with 11 bases between. This CDR3 region has 14 residues.

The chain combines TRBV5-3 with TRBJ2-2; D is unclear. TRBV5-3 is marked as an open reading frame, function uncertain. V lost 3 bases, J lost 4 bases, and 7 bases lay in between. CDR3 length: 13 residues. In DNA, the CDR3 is TGTGCCAGAAGCTCGACTTCCACCGGGGAGCTGTTTTTT. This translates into CARSSTSTGELFF.

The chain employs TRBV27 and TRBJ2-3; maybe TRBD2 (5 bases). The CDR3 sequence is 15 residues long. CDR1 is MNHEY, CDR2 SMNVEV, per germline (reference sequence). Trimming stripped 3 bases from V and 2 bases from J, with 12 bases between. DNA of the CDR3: TGTGCCAGCAGTTTGAGGGTTGGTGTCACAGATACGCAGTATTTT. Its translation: CASSLRVGVTDTQYF.

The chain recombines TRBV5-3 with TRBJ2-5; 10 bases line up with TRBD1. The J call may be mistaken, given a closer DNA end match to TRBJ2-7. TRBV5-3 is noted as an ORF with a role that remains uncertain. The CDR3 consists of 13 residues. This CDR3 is CARSSGQGYEQYF. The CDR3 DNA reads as TGTGCCAGAAGCTCGGGACAGGGGTACGAGCAGTACTTC.

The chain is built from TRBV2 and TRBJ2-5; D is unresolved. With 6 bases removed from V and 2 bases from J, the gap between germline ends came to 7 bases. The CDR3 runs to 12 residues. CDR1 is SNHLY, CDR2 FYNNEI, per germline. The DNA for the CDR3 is TGTGCCAGCAGGTTCGGGCAAGAGACCCAGTACTTC. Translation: CASRFGQETQYF.

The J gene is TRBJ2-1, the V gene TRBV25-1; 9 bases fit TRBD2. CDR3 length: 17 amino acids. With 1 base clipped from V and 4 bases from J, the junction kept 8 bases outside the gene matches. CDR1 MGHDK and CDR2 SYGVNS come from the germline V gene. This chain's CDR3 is CASSELHPGLAYNEQFF. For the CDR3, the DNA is TGTGCCAGCAGTGAATTACACCCGGGACTAGCTTACAATGAGCAGTTCTTC.

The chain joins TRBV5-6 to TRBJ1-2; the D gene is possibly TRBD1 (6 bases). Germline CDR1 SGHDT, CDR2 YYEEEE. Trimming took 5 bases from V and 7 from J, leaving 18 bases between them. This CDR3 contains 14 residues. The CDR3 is CASSLPGGAVGYTF. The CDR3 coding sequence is TGTGCCAGCAGTCTCCCGGGGGGCGCGGTTGGCTACACCTTC.

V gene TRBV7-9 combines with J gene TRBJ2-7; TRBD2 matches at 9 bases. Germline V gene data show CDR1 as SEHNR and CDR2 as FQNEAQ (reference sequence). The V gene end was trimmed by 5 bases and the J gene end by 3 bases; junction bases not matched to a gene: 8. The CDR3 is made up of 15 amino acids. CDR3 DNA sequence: TGTGCCAGCAGCCTAGGACTAGCGAGCCTCTACGAGCAGTACTTC. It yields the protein CASSLGLASLYEQYF.

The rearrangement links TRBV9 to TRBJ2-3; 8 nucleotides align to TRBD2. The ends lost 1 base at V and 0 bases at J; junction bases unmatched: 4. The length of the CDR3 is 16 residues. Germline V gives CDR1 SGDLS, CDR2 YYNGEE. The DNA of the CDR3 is TGTGCCAGCAGCGTACTAGCGGGTAGTAGCACAGATACGCAGTATTTT. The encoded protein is CASSVLAGSSTDTQYF. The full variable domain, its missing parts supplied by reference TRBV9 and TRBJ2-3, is DSGVTQTPKHLITATGQRVTLRCSPRSGDLSVYWYQQSLDQGLQFLIQYYNGEERAKGNILERFSAQQFPDLHSELNLSSLELGDSALYFCASSVLAGSSTDTQYFGPGTRLTVL.

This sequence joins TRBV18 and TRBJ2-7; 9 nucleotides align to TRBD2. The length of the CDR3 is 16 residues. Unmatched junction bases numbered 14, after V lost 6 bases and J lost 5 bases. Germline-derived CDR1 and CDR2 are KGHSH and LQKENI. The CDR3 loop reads CASSRATAGGVDEQYF. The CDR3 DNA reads TGTGCCAGCTCGAGGGCCACAGCGGGAGGAGTCGACGAGCAGTACTTC.

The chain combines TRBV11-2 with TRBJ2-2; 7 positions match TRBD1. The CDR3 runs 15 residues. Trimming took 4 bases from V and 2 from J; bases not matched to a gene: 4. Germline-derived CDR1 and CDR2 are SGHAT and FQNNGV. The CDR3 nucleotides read TGTGCCAGCAGCTCGAACAGGGGTAACACCGGGGAGCTGTTTTTT. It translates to CASSSNRGNTGELFF.

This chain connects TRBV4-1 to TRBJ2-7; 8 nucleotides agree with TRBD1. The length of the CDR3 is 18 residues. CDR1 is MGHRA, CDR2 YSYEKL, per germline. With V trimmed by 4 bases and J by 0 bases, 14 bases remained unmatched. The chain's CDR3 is CASSLRPRQGNFSYEQYF. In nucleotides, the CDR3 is TGCGCCAGCAGCCTCCGTCCCCGACAGGGGAACTTCTCCTACGAGCAGTACTTC.

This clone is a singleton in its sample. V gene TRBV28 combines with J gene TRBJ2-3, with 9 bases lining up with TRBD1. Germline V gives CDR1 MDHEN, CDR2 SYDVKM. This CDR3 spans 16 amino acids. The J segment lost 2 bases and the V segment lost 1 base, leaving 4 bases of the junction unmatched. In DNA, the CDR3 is TGTGCCAGCAGTTTATATGGGACAGGGTACACAGATACGCAGTATTTT. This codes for CASSLYGTGYTDTQYF.

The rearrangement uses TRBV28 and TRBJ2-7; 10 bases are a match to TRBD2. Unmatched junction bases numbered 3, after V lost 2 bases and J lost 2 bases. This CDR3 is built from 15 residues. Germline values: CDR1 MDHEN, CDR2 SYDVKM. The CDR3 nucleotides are TGTGCCAGCAGTTTACGGCTAGCGGGGGCCTACGAGCAGTACTTC. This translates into CASSLRLAGAYEQYF.